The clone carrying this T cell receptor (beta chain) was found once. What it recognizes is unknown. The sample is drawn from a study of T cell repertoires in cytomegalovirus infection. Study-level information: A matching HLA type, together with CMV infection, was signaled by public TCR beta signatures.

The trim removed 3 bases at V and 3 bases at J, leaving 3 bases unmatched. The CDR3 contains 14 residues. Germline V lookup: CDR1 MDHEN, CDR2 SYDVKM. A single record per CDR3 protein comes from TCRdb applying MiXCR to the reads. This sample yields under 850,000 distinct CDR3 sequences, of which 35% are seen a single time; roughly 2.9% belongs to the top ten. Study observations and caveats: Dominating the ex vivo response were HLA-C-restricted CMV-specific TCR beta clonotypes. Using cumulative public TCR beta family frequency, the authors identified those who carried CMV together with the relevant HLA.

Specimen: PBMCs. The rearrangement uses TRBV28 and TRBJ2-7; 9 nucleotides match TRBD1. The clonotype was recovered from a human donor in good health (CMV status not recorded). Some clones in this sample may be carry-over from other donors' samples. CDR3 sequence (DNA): TGTGCCAGCAGTTTTGGGACAGGGCACTACGAGCAGTACTTC. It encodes CASSFGTGHYEQYF.